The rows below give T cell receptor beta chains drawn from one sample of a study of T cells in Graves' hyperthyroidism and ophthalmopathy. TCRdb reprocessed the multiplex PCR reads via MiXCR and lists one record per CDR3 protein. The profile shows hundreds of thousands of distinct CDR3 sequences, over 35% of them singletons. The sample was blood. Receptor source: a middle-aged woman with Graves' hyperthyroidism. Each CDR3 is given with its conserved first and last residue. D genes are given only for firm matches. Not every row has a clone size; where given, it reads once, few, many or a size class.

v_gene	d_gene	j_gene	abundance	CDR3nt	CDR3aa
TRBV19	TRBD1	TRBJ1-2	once	TGTGCCAGTAGTTTCCGGGACAGGCAACAAGGGGCCTACACCTTC	CASSFRDRQQGAYTF
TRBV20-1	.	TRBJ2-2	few	TGCAGTGCTTCTAACTTGATCTCTGGCACCGGGGAGCTGTTTTTT	CSASNLISGTGELFF
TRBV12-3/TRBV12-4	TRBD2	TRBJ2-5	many	TGTGCCAGCAGTCCCCTTCGACTAGCGGGGGACCAAGAGACCCAGTACTTC	CASSPLRLAGDQETQYF
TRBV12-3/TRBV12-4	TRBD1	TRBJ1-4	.	TGTGCCAGCAGCGAGACAGGGGCCCCCAAACTGTTTTTT	CASSETGAPKLFF
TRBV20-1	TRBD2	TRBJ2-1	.	TGCAGTGCTAGACCGTCTAGCGGGGCAAATGAGCAGTTCTTC	CSARPSSGANEQFF
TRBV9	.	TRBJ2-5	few	TGTGCCAGCAGCTTAAGCCGGGGGACCTCGGCCCAGTACTTC	CASSLSRGTSAQYF
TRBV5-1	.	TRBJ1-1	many	TGCGCCAGCAGCTTGGTTAGGGGGGGAGAAGCTTTCTTT	CASSLVRGGEAFF
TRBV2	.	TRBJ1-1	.	TGTGCCAGCAGTTTGGGGTTGGTCACTGAAGCTTTCTTT	CASSLGLVTEAFF
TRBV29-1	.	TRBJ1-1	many	TGCAGCGTTGAAGGGGGGGGCCCACAGGGTTTCTTT	CSVEGGGPQGFF
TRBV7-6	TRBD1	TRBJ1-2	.	TGTGCCAGCGCGATCGGGACAGGGGGTAGGGATGGCTACACCTTC	CASAIGTGGRDGYTF
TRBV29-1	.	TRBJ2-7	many	TGCAGCGTTGAACAGACGGACGGGGGCTACGAGCAGTACTTC	CSVEQTDGGYEQYF